The 24 T cell receptor beta chains reported below all come from one sample, sequenced in a study of shared clonotypes between healthy human individuals. The assay was immunoSEQ multiplex PCR, and TCRdb's table has in-frame clones only and misses some. The sample records around 2.1 million clones, about 92% being singletons. CD8 cells classed as naive were CD45RO-negative and positively selected for CCR7, excluding terminally differentiated effector memory CD45RA+ cells. Sequenced sample: naive CD8+ T cells from PBMCs. The receptor set was obtained from a man aged 18 to 35 in good health. Some clones in this sample may be carry-over from other donors' samples.

The CDR3 region has the DNA TGCGCCAACCCCTCGGCTGGGTGGGGCAATGAGCAGTTCTTC. Encoded protein: CANPSAGWGNEQFF. This chain uses TRBV10-1 with TRBJ2-1; D gene unclear. With 10 bases removed from V and 6 bases from J, the gap between germline ends came to 19 bases. Germline CDR1 WNHNN, CDR2 SYGVQD (reference sequence). CDR3 size: 14 residues.

This chain uses TRBV5-1 with TRBJ1-2; no firm D call. V shed 4 bases and J shed 2 bases, with 12 bases lying between them. The CDR3 covers 14 residues. Germline V gene sequence: CDR1 SGHRS, CDR2 YFSETQ. This chain's CDR3 is CASSLFEGNYGYTF. The CDR3 bases are TGCGCCAGCAGCCTCTTTGAGGGAAACTATGGCTACACCTTC.

This clone has more than one count but fewer than ten. The gene calls are TRBV4-1 and TRBJ1-5; D unclear. V lost 0 bases, J lost 10 bases, and 10 bases lay in between. The CDR3 covers 13 residues. Germline V gives CDR1 MGHRA, CDR2 YSYEKL. The CDR3 DNA is TGCGCCAGCAGCCAAGATTGGAATGGTCCCCAGCATTTT. Its translation: CASSQDWNGPQHF.

The J gene is TRBJ2-2, the V gene TRBV5-1; 8 bases align to TRBD1. The CDR3 has 17 residues. CDR1 and CDR2 (germline): SGHRS, YFSETQ. V shed 0 bases and J 5 bases; nucleotides not matched to a gene: 9. CDR3 nucleotides: TGCGCCAGCAGCTTGGCGTGGGACAGGAGTGGGACCGGGGAGCTGTTTTTT. It codes for CASSLAWDRSGTGELFF.

The rearrangement joins TRBV7-9 to TRBJ2-7; D not certain. The germline V and J ends were trimmed by 7 bases and 4 bases, with 8 bases remaining between them. CDR3 length: 11 amino acids. Looked up from germline, CDR1 is SEHNR and CDR2 is FQNEAQ (reference sequence). The CDR3 protein is CASTSQYEQYF. CDR3 DNA: TGTGCCAGCACCTCACAATACGAGCAGTACTTC.

The chain carries TRBV28 and TRBJ2-3; 10 nucleotides line up with TRBD2. V was pared by 5 bases and J by 2 bases, with 7 bases of the junction left unmatched. Germline CDR1 reads MDHEN; CDR2 reads SYDVKM. This CDR3 has 16 amino acids. This CDR3 reads CASSKLAGGPTDTQYF. CDR3 sequence (DNA): TGTGCCAGCAGTAAATTAGCGGGAGGACCCACAGATACGCAGTATTTT.

V usage is TRBV9 and J usage is TRBJ1-2, with D possibly being TRBD1 (5 bases). Germline V gene lookup returns CDR1 SGDLS and CDR2 YYNGEE. The germline V and J ends were trimmed by 0 bases and 4 bases, with 13 bases remaining between them. This CDR3 is 15 amino acids long. CDR3 region: CASSVVTGQPYGYTF. CDR3 DNA: TGTGCCAGCAGCGTAGTCACAGGACAACCCTATGGCTACACCTTC. Full variable domain (remainder filled in from reference TRBV9 and TRBJ1-2): DSGVTQTPKHLITATGQRVTLRCSPRSGDLSVYWYQQSLDQGLQFLIQYYNGEERAKGNILERFSAQQFPDLHSELNLSSLELGDSALYFCASSVVTGQPYGYTFGSGTRLTVV.

This chain links TRBV6-5 with TRBJ1-1; the D is unclear. CDR3 length: 12 amino acids. V dropped 4 bases and J dropped 8 bases, with 11 bases sitting between them. Looked up from germline, CDR1 is MNHEY and CDR2 is SVGAGI. The CDR3 protein is CASSFISGEAFF. As DNA, the CDR3 is TGTGCCAGCAGTTTTATATCGGGGGAAGCTTTCTTT.

V usage is TRBV5-6 and J usage is TRBJ2-1, with 14 bases matching TRBD2. The trim removed 0 bases at V and 4 bases at J, leaving 3 bases unmatched. Germline CDR1 and CDR2: SGHDT and YYEEEE. The CDR3 is made up of 17 amino acids. The CDR3 DNA reads as TGTGCCAGCAGCTTGGGGACTAGCGGGGGGATATACAATGAGCAGTTCTTC. The encoded protein is CASSLGTSGGIYNEQFF. Full variable domain (remainder filled in from reference TRBV5-6 and TRBJ2-1): DAGVTQSPTHLIKTRGQQVTLRCSPKSGHDTVSWYQQALGQGPQFIFQYYEEEERQRGNFPDRFSGHQFPNYSSELNVNALLLGDSALYLCASSLGTSGGIYNEQFFGPGTRLTVL.

This sequence joins TRBV5-3 and TRBJ2-2, with TRBD2 matching over 7 bases. TRBV5-3 is marked as an open reading frame, function uncertain. J was trimmed by 2 bases and V by 0 bases; bases with no gene match: 4. CDR3 length: 16 residues. This CDR3 reads CARSLAGGRNTGELFF. DNA of the CDR3: TGTGCCAGAAGCTTGGCAGGCGGGAGAAACACCGGGGAGCTGTTTTTT.

This clone was detected only a few times. The chain employs TRBV5-4 and TRBJ1-2, with 8 bases identical to TRBD1. The CDR3 totals 13 residues. V lost 4 bases and J lost 8; bases outside the gene matches: 7. Germline CDR1 reads SGHNT; CDR2 reads YYREEE (reference sequence). CDR3 DNA sequence: TGTGCCAGCAGCCCCGACAGGGGAATAGGCTACACCTTC. Its protein product is CASSPDRGIGYTF.

The genes are TRBV6-6 and TRBJ2-5; TRBD2 matches at 14 bases. The CDR3 length is 16 residues. CDR1 and CDR2 (germline): MNHNY, SVGAGI (reference sequence). V lost 0 bases, J lost 3 bases, and 0 bases stayed unmatched. The CDR3 nucleotides read TGTGCCAGCAGTTACTCGGGACTAGCGGGAGAAGAGACCCAGTACTTC. Protein sequence: CASSYSGLAGEETQYF.

Only a few counts were recorded for this clone. This chain uses TRBV4-1 with TRBJ1-5, with D possibly TRBD1 on 5 matching bases. Germline V CDR1 and CDR2: MGHRA, YSYEKL. V shed 1 base and J shed 8 bases, with 12 bases lying between them. The CDR3 contains 14 residues. This CDR3 is CASSQVPGGEPQHF. Here the CDR3 DNA reads TGCGCCAGCAGCCAAGTACCGGGGGGGGAGCCCCAGCATTTT.

The chain couples TRBV9 to TRBJ1-2; weak D call: TRBD1 (6 bases). Germline assignment: CDR1 SGDLS and CDR2 YYNGEE. Trimming shortened V by 3 bases and J by 4 bases, and 16 bases separated the two germline ends. The CDR3 consists of 15 residues. CDR3 loop: CASSDNRVGGYGYTF. CDR3 sequence (DNA): TGTGCCAGCAGCGACAACAGGGTCGGAGGCTATGGCTACACCTTC.

This clone came up once. The V call is TRBV7-8, the J call TRBJ2-7; 7 bases are shared with TRBD1. The CDR3 extends over 15 amino acids. J was trimmed by 3 bases and V by 5 bases; bases with no gene match: 10. Germline lookup yields CDR1 SGHVS and CDR2 FQNEAQ. The CDR3, as DNA: TGTGCCAGCAGCCCCAACAGGGGTTCCTACTACGAGCAGTACTTC. Protein product: CASSPNRGSYYEQYF.

The chain combines TRBV9 with TRBJ2-7; D perhaps matches TRBD2 (5 bases). Per the germline V gene, CDR1 is SGDLS and CDR2 is YYNGEE. The CDR3 loop spans 16 amino acids. The V and J ends lost 3 bases and 4 bases respectively, with 20 bases between them. CDR3 DNA: TGTGCCAGCAGCGGGGAAGCGGACGGAATATCTTACGAGCAGTACTTC. It is translated as CASSGEADGISYEQYF. The variable domain in full, with the rest retrieved from reference TRBV9 and TRBJ2-7, is DSGVTQTPKHLITATGQRVTLRCSPRSGDLSVYWYQQSLDQGLQFLIQYYNGEERAKGNILERFSAQQFPDLHSELNLSSLELGDSALYFCASSGEADGISYEQYFGPGTRLTVT.

The chain has TRBV12-5 and TRBJ1-2; D call uncertain. V lost 5 bases and J 6 bases, leaving 16 bases between the germline ends. The CDR3 sequence is 14 residues long. CDR1 is LGHNT and CDR2 is FRNRAP in the germline V gene. The CDR3 DNA reads TGTGCTAGTGGTCCCGGTGGGTCCAGTCATGGCTACACCTTC. As protein: CASGPGGSSHGYTF. Variable domain in full (rest from reference TRBV12-5 and TRBJ1-2): DARVTQTPRHKVTEMGQEVTMRCQPILGHNTVFWYRQTMMQGLELLAYFRNRAPLDDSGMPKDRFSAEMPDATLATLKIQPSEPRDSAVYFCASGPGGSSHGYTFGSGTRLTVV.

The chain has TRBV7-9 and TRBJ2-7; D is unclear. V lost 1 base and J lost 2, with 9 bases in between. The V gene's germline CDR1 is SEHNR and CDR2 FQNEAQ (reference sequence). The CDR3 sequence is 14 residues long. The CDR3 nucleotides are TGTGCCAGCAGCTTAGAAACGGTTCCCTACGAGCAGTACTTC. This codes for CASSLETVPYEQYF.

The chain joins TRBV7-9 to TRBJ1-2; possibly TRBD1 for D (5 bases). With 3 bases removed from V and 8 bases from J, the gap between germline ends came to 13 bases. The CDR3 is made up of 13 amino acids. Germline V lookup: CDR1 SEHNR, CDR2 FQNEAQ (reference sequence). This CDR3 reads CASSFGGTKGYTF. The CDR3 bases are TGTGCCAGCAGCTTCGGGGGGACGAAGGGCTACACCTTC.

The V gene is TRBV5-4, the J gene TRBJ2-3, with a possible D match to TRBD2 (5 bases). Trimming removed 0 bases at V and 0 bases at J, with 11 bases between. Germline V gene sequence: CDR1 SGHNT, CDR2 YYREEE (reference sequence). The CDR3 covers 16 residues. The CDR3 DNA is TGTGCCAGCAGCTTGGGTTGGGGAGCCAGCACAGATACGCAGTATTTT. Protein product: CASSLGWGASTDTQYF.

This clone appeared once. At the DNA level, this CDR3 is encoded by other sequences in the same sample as well. The rearrangement uses TRBV7-2 and TRBJ1-5; maybe TRBD1 (5 bases). In germline, CDR1 is SGHTA, CDR2 FQGNSA. There are 15 residues in the CDR3. V was pared by 3 bases and J by 0 bases, with 9 bases between. The CDR3 region is CASSLGRYSNQPQHF. The CDR3 bases are TGTGCCAGCAGCTTGGGACGGTATAGCAATCAGCCCCAGCATTTT.

Comments on this clone: The junction does not match germline at one end; this may be a read error. V gene TRBV7-6 combines with J gene TRBJ2-1; the D call may be TRBD1 or TRBD2 (7 bases each). The CDR3 contains 12 residues. Germline loops: CDR1 SGHVS, CDR2 FNYEAQ. The CDR3 nucleotides read TGTGTCAGCAGGGGGGGCTACAATGAGCAGTTCTTC. The encoded protein is CVSRGGYNEQFF.

DNA of the CDR3: TGTGCCAGCAGCCCAGGGGGCTTAACCACAGATACGCAGTATTTT. It translates to CASSPGGLTTDTQYF. This sequence joins TRBV13 and TRBJ2-3; 8 bases are shared with TRBD1. This CDR3 is built from 15 residues. Trimming cost V 5 bases and J 2 bases; bases outside gene matches: 6. Germline V lookup: CDR1 PRHDT, CDR2 FYEKMQ (reference sequence).

The chain recombines TRBV7-2 with TRBJ2-7; 9 nucleotides align to TRBD2. J was trimmed by 4 bases and V by 4 bases; bases with no gene match: 11. CDR3 length: 16 amino acids. Germline values: CDR1 SGHTA, CDR2 FQGNSA. In DNA, the CDR3 is TGTGCCAGCAGCTCCCGACTAGCGGAGCCGGTTTACGAGCAGTACTTC. This sequence encodes CASSSRLAEPVYEQYF.